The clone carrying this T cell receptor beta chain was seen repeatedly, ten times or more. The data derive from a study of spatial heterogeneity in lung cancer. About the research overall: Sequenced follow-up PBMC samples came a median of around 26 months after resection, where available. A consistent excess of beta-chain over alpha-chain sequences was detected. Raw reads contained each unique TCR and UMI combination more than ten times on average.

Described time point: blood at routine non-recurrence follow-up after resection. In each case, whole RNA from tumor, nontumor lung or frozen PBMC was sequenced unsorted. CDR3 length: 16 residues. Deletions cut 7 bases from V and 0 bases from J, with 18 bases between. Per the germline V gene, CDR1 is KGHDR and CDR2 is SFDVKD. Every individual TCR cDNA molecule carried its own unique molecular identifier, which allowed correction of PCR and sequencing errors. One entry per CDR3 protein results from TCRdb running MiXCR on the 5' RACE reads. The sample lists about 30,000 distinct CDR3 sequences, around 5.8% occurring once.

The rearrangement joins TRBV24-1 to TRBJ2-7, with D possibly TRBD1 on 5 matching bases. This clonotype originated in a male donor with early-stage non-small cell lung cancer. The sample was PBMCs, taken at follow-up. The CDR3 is CATRITARVHSYEQYV. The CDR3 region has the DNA TGTGCCACCAGGATTACAGCCAGGGTTCACTCCTACGAGCAGTACGTC.